This paragraph covers one T cell receptor beta chain sequence. This clonotype was observed a handful of times. Its antigen is still unknown. Base qualities are not provided; no much larger clone lies one nucleotide away. PBMCs were isolated by Ficoll-Paque density gradient centrifugation. The data belong to a study of T-cell memory formation after mild COVID-19 (dated by TCRdb to the early 2020s). In the study overall: TCR sequence clusters from the two donors were largely donor specific. In a couple of donors, T-cell clones that expanded and contracted after mild COVID-19 were tracked by sequencing TCRalpha and TCRbeta repertoires over time. Two young, previously healthy adult volunteers, one female and one male, were included in the cohort.

General conclusions and limits of the study: The second-wave clones that peaked on day 37 were not confirmed to be SARS-CoV-2 specific. Contracting CD4+ clones were found mainly in CM and EM memory subsets, while CD8+ clones were enriched in EMRA. Some responding clones were detected in pre-infection memory, which suggested that pre-existing cross-reactive memory T cells had joined the SARS-CoV-2 response. The study covered only a couple of mild cases, and larger cohorts including severe cases with pre-infection samples were considered necessary. Clones contracting from day 15 to 85 had balanced CD4/CD8 phenotypes, while a second wave expanding from day 15 to 37 was biased towards CD4+.

The sequencer listed for this sample is Illumina NovaSeq 6000. cDNA libraries for TCRalpha and TCRbeta were prepared by 5'RACE using constant-segment primers, with sample barcodes and unique molecular identifiers added. Trizol reagent was used to extract RNA from every sample. Library amplification was performed in two PCR steps, and a second sample barcode and Illumina TruSeq adapters were introduced in the second step. The libraries were sequenced on an Illumina NovaSeq using 2 x 150 bp paired-end reads. In the authors' own workflow: With migec v1.2.7, reads were demultiplexed and then collapsed into UMI-guided consensus sequences. Using mixcr v2.1.11, UMI consensuses were aligned to TRA and TRB V and J templates and then assembled into clonotypes. A clonotype was counted as expanded or contracted only if both edgeR and NoisET called the change significant, with noise models trained on biological replicates. For edgeR calls, the thresholds were a false discovery rate-adjusted p below 0.01 and a log2 fold-change of 1. As an exploratory analysis of dynamics, PCA with hierarchical clustering was applied to max-normalized trajectories of the 1000 most abundant clonotypes. Each responding clone was given a CD4 or CD8 phenotype based on the CD4+ and CD8+ repertoires, which had been sequenced separately. TCRdb reprocessing: public reads trimmed at Q25 with fastp, clones called with MiXCR, in-frame beta chains kept. Rows are combined by CDR3 protein, so each entry shows the most common genes and DNA. TCRdb's processing, not the study's, gives the V and J calls here. The sample has about 560,000 distinct CDR3 sequences on record, 15% to 20% of them singletons. About 7.4% of the sample goes to the ten largest clones.

This receptor was identified in an adult woman who had mild COVID-19 (a few samples of this study predate the infection). The sample titles of this study are shuffled in the database, so cell type and time point are left out; the donor was told from shared clones. The sample comprised PBMCs or a T cell subset sorted from them (not recorded which).

This receptor has the CDR3 CAWRNKRGNNQPQHF. The sequenced DNA is TGTGCCTGGAGGAACAAAAGGGGAAACAATCAGCCCCAGCATTTT. Recombination linked TRBV30 to TRBJ1-5; possibly the D gene is TRBD1, per 5 matching bases. The CDR3, cysteine through phenylalanine, is 15 amino acids long. Only the CDR3 part of the read is kept: 45 bases, read in frame from the first base. V loses 3 bases, J loses 3 bases, and the germline ends lie 15 bases apart. Per the germline V gene (reference sequence), GTSNPN is the CDR1 and SVGIG is the CDR2.